This T cell receptor (beta chain) was recovered during a study of shared T cell receptors in the human thymus. This table comes from immunoSEQ multiplex PCR, and its TCRdb copy is limited to in-frame clones, with some not included. The sample has 640,000 or so clones; 70% to 90% are singletons. This same sample was also taken into another study, of human thymus T cells.

Input material: thymocytes. The sequence was collected from a boy younger than two with a congenital heart defect.

The CDR3 DNA is TGTGCCTGGGAGAGCTGGGGAAAGGGAGGGACCTACAATGAGCAGTTCTTC. This encodes CAWESWGKGGTYNEQFF. This sequence joins TRBV30 and TRBJ2-1, with 7 bases identical to TRBD2. The germline V gene encodes CDR1 GTSNPN and CDR2 SVGIG (reference sequence). The CDR3 sequence is 17 residues long. Trimming took 5 bases from V and 2 from J; bases not matched to a gene: 15.